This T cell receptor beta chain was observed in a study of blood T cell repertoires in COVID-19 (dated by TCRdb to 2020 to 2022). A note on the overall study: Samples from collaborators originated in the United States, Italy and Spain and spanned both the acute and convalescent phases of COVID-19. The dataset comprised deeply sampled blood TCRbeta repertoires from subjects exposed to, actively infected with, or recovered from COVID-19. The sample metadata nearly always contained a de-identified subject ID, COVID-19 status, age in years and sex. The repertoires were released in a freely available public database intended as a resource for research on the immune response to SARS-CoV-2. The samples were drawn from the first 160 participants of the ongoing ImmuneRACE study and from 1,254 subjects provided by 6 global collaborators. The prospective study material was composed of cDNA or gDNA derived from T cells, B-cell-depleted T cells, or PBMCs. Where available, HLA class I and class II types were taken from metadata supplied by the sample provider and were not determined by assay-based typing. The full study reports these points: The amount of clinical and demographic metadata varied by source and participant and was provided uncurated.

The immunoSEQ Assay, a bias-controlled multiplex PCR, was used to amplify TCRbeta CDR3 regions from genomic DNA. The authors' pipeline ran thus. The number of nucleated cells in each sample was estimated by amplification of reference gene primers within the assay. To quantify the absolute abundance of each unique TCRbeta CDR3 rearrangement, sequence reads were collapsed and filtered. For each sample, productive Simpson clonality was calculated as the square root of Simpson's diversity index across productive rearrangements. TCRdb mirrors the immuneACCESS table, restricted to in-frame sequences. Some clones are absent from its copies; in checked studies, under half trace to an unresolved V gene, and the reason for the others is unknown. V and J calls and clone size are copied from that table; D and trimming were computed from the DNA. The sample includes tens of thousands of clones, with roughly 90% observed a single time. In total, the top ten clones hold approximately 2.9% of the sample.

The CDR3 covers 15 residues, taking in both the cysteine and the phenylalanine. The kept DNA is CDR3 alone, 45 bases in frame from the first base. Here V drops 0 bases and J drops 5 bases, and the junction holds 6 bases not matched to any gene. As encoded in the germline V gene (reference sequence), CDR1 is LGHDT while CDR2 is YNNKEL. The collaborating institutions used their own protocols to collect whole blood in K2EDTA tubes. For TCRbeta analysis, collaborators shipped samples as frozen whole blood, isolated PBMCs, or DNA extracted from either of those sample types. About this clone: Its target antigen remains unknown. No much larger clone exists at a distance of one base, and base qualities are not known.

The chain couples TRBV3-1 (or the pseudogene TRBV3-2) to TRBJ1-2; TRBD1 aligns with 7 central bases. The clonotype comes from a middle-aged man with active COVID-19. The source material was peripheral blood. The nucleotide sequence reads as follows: TGTGCCAGCAGCCAAGATGCCAGGGGGAGATATGGCTACACCTTC. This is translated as CASSQDARGRYGYTF.